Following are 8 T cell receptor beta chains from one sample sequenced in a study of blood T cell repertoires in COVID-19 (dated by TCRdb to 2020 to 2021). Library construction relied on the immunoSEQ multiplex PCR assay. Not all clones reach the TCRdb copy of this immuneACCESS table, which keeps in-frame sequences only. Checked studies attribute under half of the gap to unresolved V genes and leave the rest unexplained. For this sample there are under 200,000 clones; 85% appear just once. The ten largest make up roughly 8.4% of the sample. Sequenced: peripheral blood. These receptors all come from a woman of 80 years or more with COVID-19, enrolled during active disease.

The CDR3 region has the DNA TGTGCCAGCAGTGAGGGCCAGTCACTTAACTATGGCTACACCTTC. Amino acid sequence: CASSEGQSLNYGYTF. The chain employs TRBV6-1 and TRBJ1-2, with D unresolved. The CDR3 is 15 residues long. Between the trimmed V and J ends, which lost 3 bases and 1 base, there was a span of 12 bases. In germline, CDR1 is MNHNS, CDR2 SASEGT.

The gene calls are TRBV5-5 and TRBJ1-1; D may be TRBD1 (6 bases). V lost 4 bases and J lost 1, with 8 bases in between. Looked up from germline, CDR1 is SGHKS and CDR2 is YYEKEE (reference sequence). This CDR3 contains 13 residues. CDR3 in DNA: TGTGCCAGCAGCATGGGACAGAACACTGAAGCTTTCTTT. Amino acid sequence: CASSMGQNTEAFF.

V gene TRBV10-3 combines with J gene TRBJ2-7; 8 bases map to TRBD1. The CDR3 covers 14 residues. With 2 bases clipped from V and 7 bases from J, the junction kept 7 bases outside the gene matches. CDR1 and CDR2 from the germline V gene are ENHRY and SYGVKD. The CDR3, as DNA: TGTGCCATCAGTGAGGCGAGGGACAGGAGTGAGCAGTACTTC. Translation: CAISEARDRSEQYF.

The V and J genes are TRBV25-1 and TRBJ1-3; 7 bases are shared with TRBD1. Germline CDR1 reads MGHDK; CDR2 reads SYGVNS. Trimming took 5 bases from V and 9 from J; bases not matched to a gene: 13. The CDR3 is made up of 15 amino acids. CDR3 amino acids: CASSSPRQGGGTIYF. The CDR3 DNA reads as TGTGCCAGCAGTTCTCCTCGACAGGGAGGAGGCACCATATATTTT.

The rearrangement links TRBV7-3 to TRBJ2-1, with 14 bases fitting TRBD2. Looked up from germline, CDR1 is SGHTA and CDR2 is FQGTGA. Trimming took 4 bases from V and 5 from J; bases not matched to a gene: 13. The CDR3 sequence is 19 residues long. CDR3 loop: CASSSTNPGLAGANNEQFF. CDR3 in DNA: TGTGCCAGCAGCTCCACGAATCCGGGACTAGCGGGAGCAAACAATGAGCAGTTCTTC.

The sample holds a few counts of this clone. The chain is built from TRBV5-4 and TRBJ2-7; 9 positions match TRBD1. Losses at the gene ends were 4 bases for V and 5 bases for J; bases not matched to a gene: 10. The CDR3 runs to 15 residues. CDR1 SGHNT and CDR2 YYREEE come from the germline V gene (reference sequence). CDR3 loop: CASSATGGFLDEQYF. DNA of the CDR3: TGTGCCAGCAGCGCAACAGGGGGCTTTCTGGACGAGCAGTACTTC.

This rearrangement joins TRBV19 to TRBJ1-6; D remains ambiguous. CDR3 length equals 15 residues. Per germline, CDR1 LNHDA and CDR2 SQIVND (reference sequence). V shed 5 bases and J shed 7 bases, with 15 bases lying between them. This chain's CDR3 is CASSAGDIGNSPLHF. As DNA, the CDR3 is TGTGCCAGTAGTGCAGGCGACATAGGAAATTCACCCCTCCACTTT.

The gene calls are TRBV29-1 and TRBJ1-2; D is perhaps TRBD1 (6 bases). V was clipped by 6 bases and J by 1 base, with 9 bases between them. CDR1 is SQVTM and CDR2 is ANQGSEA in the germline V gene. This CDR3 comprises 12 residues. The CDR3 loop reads CSVWDNNYGYTF. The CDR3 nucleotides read TGCAGCGTCTGGGACAATAACTATGGCTACACCTTC. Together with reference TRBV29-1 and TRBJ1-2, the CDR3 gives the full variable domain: SAVISQKPSRDICQRGTSLTIQCQVDSQVTMMFWYRQQPGQSLTLIATANQGSEATYESGFVIDKFPISRPNLTFSTLTVSNMSPEDSSIYLCSVWDNNYGYTFGSGTRLTVV.